Following are 14 T cell receptor beta chains from one sample sequenced in a study of cytomegalovirus exposure and HLA in healthy donors. The PCR had 60 Vbeta and 13 Jbeta primers. Method: immunoSEQ multiplex PCR; TCRdb's copy keeps in-frame clones and lacks some. The data contain more than 95,000 clones, about 9.5% of them singletons. The sequenced sample consisted of PBMCs. The receptors stem from a man in his forties in good health and CMV-seropositive.

This clone was counted a few times. The V and J genes are TRBV6-1 and TRBJ1-2; possibly TRBD1 for D (5 bases). The CDR3 is 13 residues long. Trimming left V 2 bases short and J 8 bases short, with 12 bases between. The germline CDR1 and CDR2 sequences are MNHNS and SASEGT. This CDR3 reads CASSERGTGGYTF. The CDR3 DNA is TGTGCCAGCAGTGAACGGGGGACGGGAGGCTACACCTTC.

The sample holds a few counts of this clone. The rearrangement uses TRBV18 and TRBJ2-7, with 7 bases matching TRBD2. The CDR3 extends over 14 amino acids. After removal of 4 bases from V and 2 bases from J, the junction contained 5 bases not matched to a gene. Germline values: CDR1 KGHSH, CDR2 LQKENI. The CDR3 protein is CASSLGGGTYEQYF. CDR3 sequence (DNA): TGTGCCAGCTCACTCGGCGGGGGAACCTACGAGCAGTACTTC.

This clone was counted only a few times. The CDR3 loop is CASSLDNRGSGANVLTF. The CDR3 bases are TGCGCCAGCAGCTTGGACAATAGAGGCTCTGGGGCCAACGTCCTGACTTTC. The V and J genes are TRBV5-1 and TRBJ2-6, with D hard to call. The germline gives CDR1 SGHRS, CDR2 YFSETQ. V lost 0 bases and J 0 bases, leaving 10 bases between the germline ends. This CDR3 comprises 17 residues.

This clone was seen only a few times. V usage is TRBV7-9 and J usage is TRBJ2-7, with 9 nucleotides matching TRBD2. From germline, CDR1 is SEHNR and CDR2 FQNEAQ (reference sequence). The V segment lost 6 bases and the J segment 1 base; nucleotides outside the gene matches: 10. This CDR3 contains 16 residues. CDR3 sequence: CASRGTTSGFSYEQYF. Here the CDR3 DNA reads TGTGCCAGCAGAGGGACTACTAGCGGGTTTTCCTACGAGCAGTACTTC.

The sample holds a few counts of this clone. The chain carries TRBV7-6 and TRBJ2-2, with TRBD2 matching over 7 bases. V shed 3 bases, J shed 4 bases, and the junction held 2 bases outside the gene matches. Germline V CDR1 and CDR2: SGHVS, FNYEAQ. The CDR3 consists of 14 residues. The CDR3 spells CASSLTSCTGELFF. For the CDR3, the DNA is TGTGCCAGCAGCTTGACTAGCTGCACCGGGGAGCTGTTTTTT. The full variable domain, rest sourced from reference TRBV7-6 and TRBJ2-2, is GAGVSQSPRYKVTKRGQDVALRCDPISGHVSLYWYRQALGQGPEFLTYFNYEAQQDKSGLPNDRFSAERPEGSISTLTIQRTEQRDSAMYRCASSLTSCTGELFFGEGSRLTVL.

This clone was counted only a few times. A read error may produce the germline difference seen at one junction end. The V and J genes are TRBV7-7 and TRBJ2-5; D remains ambiguous. From germline, CDR1 is SSHAT and CDR2 FNYEAQ (reference sequence). The CDR3 runs 14 residues. The CDR3 here is CASSVAGVDETQYF. The DNA of the CDR3 is TGTGCTAGCAGCGTAGCAGGAGTCGACGAGACCCAGTACTTC.

Details on this clone: Other nucleotide sequences from this sample produce the same CDR3. DNA of the CDR3: TGTGCCAGCAGCCTCACAGGGGGACGGGGCAATGAGCAGTTCTTC. Translation: CASSLTGGRGNEQFF. The V call is TRBV27, the J call TRBJ2-1, with TRBD1 matching 8 bases. The trim removed 6 bases at V and 6 bases at J, leaving 10 bases unmatched. CDR3 length equals 15 residues. The germline V gene has CDR1 MNHEY and CDR2 SMNVEV (reference sequence).

The chain employs TRBV5-1 and TRBJ2-2; D is unclear. Germline CDR1 and CDR2: SGHRS and YFSETQ. Deletions cut 2 bases from V and 1 base from J, with 6 bases between. The CDR3 totals 14 residues. CDR3 sequence: CASSFPQNTGELFF. CDR3 nucleotides: TGCGCCAGCAGCTTTCCACAGAACACCGGGGAGCTGTTTTTT.

The chain recombines TRBV6-4 with TRBJ1-1; D not certain. This CDR3 has 14 residues. Germline lookup yields CDR1 MRHNA and CDR2 SNTAGT. V was cut by 7 bases and J by 5 bases, with 17 bases left in between. CDR3 sequence (DNA): TGTGCCAGCACCCTTGTTCCGGGTGGGACTGAAGCTTTCTTT. Residues: CASTLVPGGTEAFF.

This clone has only a few counts. The chain joins TRBV19 to TRBJ2-7; 15 bases line up with TRBD2. Germline assignment: CDR1 LNHDA and CDR2 SQIVND (reference sequence). V shed 6 bases and J 5 bases; nucleotides not matched to a gene: 14. This CDR3 is 18 amino acids long. The CDR3 here is CASSIPGLAGGRSHEQYF. In DNA form, the CDR3 reads TGTGCCAGTAGCATCCCGGGACTAGCGGGAGGCAGGAGCCACGAGCAGTACTTC.

Comment on this clone: Other nucleotide sequences in the sample specify the same CDR3. The chain employs TRBV27 and TRBJ2-7; TRBD2 matches at 7 bases. Trimming cost V 7 bases and J 3 bases; bases outside gene matches: 6. From germline, CDR1 is MNHEY and CDR2 SMNVEV (reference sequence). This CDR3 has 13 residues. The DNA of the CDR3 is TGTGCCAGCACCTCGGGAGGAAGCTACGAGCAGTACTTC. Its translation: CASTSGGSYEQYF.

This clone was counted only a few times. The V call is TRBV6-5, the J call TRBJ2-7, with TRBD2 matching over 7 bases. V gave up 6 bases and J gave up 0 bases; unmatched junction bases: 8. This CDR3 region has 15 residues. Germline assignment: CDR1 MNHEY and CDR2 SVGAGI. CDR3 in amino acids: CASSPGGTNSYEQYF. CDR3 in DNA: TGTGCCAGCAGCCCCGGAGGGACTAACTCCTACGAGCAGTACTTC.

This clone was observed a handful of times. The chain is built from TRBV30 and TRBJ2-1, with a possible D match to TRBD2 (5 bases). V was clipped by 0 bases and J by 8 bases, with 8 bases between them. The CDR3 contains 12 residues. The germline gives CDR1 GTSNPN, CDR2 SVGIG (reference sequence). The CDR3: CAWSVLGDEQFF. DNA for the CDR3: TGTGCCTGGAGTGTACTCGGGGATGAGCAGTTCTTC.

The genes are TRBV4-1 and TRBJ2-7; TRBD2 aligns across 7 bases. The germline CDR1 and CDR2 sequences are MGHRA and YSYEKL. V shed 4 bases and J 4 bases; nucleotides not matched to a gene: 7. There are 14 residues in the CDR3. The CDR3 protein is CASSLGEGGYEQYF. The CDR3 DNA is TGCGCCAGCAGCCTTGGGGAGGGTGGGTACGAGCAGTACTTC.